A single sample is the source of the 29 T cell receptor beta chains below, sequenced in a study of T cell repertoires in cytomegalovirus infection. Via MiXCR, TCRdb re-called the reads, giving one row per CDR3 protein. The table has under 200,000 distinct CDR3 sequences, about a tenth seen once. The sample was PBMCs. The receptors originated from a human donor in good health (CMV status not recorded). Some clones in this sample may be carry-over from other donors' samples.

This clonotype was counted ten times or more. The chain joins TRBV12-3 or TRBV12-4 to TRBJ1-5, with D perhaps matching TRBD1 (5 bases). Between the trimmed V and J ends, which lost 5 bases and 7 bases, there was a span of 18 bases. This CDR3 comprises 15 residues. Here the CDR3 reads CASSRQGERSQPQHF. CDR3 bases: TGTGCCAGCAGTAGGCAGGGAGAAAGGAGCCAGCCCCAGCATTTT.

The J gene is TRBJ2-5, the V gene TRBV20-1; 8 bases fit TRBD1. CDR1 and CDR2 (germline): DFQATT, SNEGSKA (reference sequence). The CDR3 totals 16 residues. Trimming took 2 bases from V and 4 from J; bases not matched to a gene: 12. CDR3 DNA sequence: TGCAGTGCTAGATCATTGGACAGGGAGCGTGGAGAGACCCAGTACTTC. Amino acids: CSARSLDRERGETQYF.

This clonotype was recorded at least ten times. This rearrangement joins TRBV12-3 or TRBV12-4 to TRBJ2-1; D possibly matches TRBD1 or TRBD2 (5 bases each). The V end lost 7 bases, the J end lost 7 bases, and 17 bases lay between the germline ends. This CDR3 has 14 residues. The CDR3 reads CASMHRDQENEQFF. The CDR3 DNA is TGTGCCAGCATGCACCGGGACCAAGAGAATGAGCAGTTCTTC.

This clonotype appeared many times. The chain employs TRBV7-2 and TRBJ1-5; 7 bases fit TRBD1. This CDR3 contains 14 residues. Germline trimming cut 5 bases from V and 7 bases from J; bases unmatched to any gene: 8. CDR1 and CDR2 from the germline V gene are SGHTA and FQGNSA. The CDR3 DNA sequence: TGTGCCAGCAGCCGAGACAGGGTGGAGCAGCCCCAGCATTTT. Its protein product is CASSRDRVEQPQHF.

This clonotype was observed at least ten times. This sequence joins TRBV7-2 and TRBJ1-2; no definite D call. CDR3 length: 11 amino acids. Germline loops: CDR1 SGHTA, CDR2 FQGNSA. V was trimmed by 4 bases and J by 4 bases, leaving 4 bases between them. CDR3 residues: CASSSSYGYTF. The CDR3 nucleotides are TGTGCCAGCAGCTCCAGCTATGGCTACACCTTC.

This clonotype was counted between two and nine times. The rearrangement links TRBV6-4 to TRBJ2-1; D is ambiguous. The V and J ends lost 3 bases and 9 bases respectively, with 15 bases between them. The CDR3 contains 14 residues. Germline-derived CDR1 and CDR2 are MRHNA and SNTAGT. The CDR3 sequence is CASSEAPGPREQFF. In nucleotides, the CDR3 is TGTGCCAGCAGTGAGGCCCCCGGGCCCCGTGAGCAGTTCTTC.

This clonotype showed up many times. This rearrangement joins TRBV7-2 to TRBJ2-1; unclear D gene. Trimming removed 1 base from V and 6 bases from J, with 13 bases in between. The CDR3 is 15 amino acids. Germline V gene sequence: CDR1 SGHTA, CDR2 FQGNSA. The CDR3 here is CASSLDSLSANEQFF. In DNA, the CDR3 is TGTGCCAGCAGCTTAGACTCCTTGTCCGCCAATGAGCAGTTCTTC. The full variable domain, completed using reference TRBV7-2 and TRBJ2-1, is GAGVSQSPSNKVTEKGKDVELRCDPISGHTALYWYRQSLGQGLEFLIYFQGNSAPDKSGLPSDRFSAERTGGSVSTLTIQRTQQEDSAVYLCASSLDSLSANEQFFGPGTRLTVL.

V usage is TRBV5-1 and J usage is TRBJ2-3; no clear D gene. The CDR3 sequence is 14 residues long. V shed 3 bases and J shed 1 base, with 9 bases lying between them. CDR1 is SGHRS, CDR2 YFSETQ, per germline. In DNA, the CDR3 is TGCGCCAGCAGCTGGAACCTACGCACAGATACGCAGTATTTT. This translates into CASSWNLRTDTQYF.

This clonotype was detected only a few times. The J gene is TRBJ2-1, the V gene TRBV28, with TRBD1 matching over 10 bases. This CDR3 is built from 15 residues. V shed 6 bases, J shed 5 bases, and the junction held 7 bases outside the gene matches. Germline CDR1 reads MDHEN; CDR2 reads SYDVKM. Written as DNA, the CDR3 is TGTGCCAGCAGACACCGGGACAGGGGCGACAATGAGCAGTTCTTC. Translated: CASRHRDRGDNEQFF.

There are many counts of this clonotype. The rearrangement uses TRBV7-8 and TRBJ2-6; the D gene is possibly TRBD2 (6 bases). Germline V gives CDR1 SGHVS, CDR2 FQNEAQ. The CDR3 runs 15 residues. Trimming left V 4 bases short and J 7 bases short, with 14 bases between. The CDR3 coding sequence is TGTGCCAGCAGCTCCAGAGGGAGGTCCGCCAACGTCCTGACTTTC. This sequence encodes CASSSRGRSANVLTF.

This clonotype was counted at least ten times. The chain couples TRBV6-5 to TRBJ2-5; possible D gene TRBD2, 6 bases. The CDR3 spans 14 residues. The V end lost 5 bases, the J end lost 1 base, and 11 bases lay between the germline ends. Germline-derived CDR1 and CDR2 are MNHEY and SVGAGI. The CDR3 nucleotides read TGTGCCAGCAGTCCCGGGACTTCCCAAGAGACCCAGTACTTC. Translation: CASSPGTSQETQYF.

This clonotype was counted ten times or more. The rearrangement links TRBV7-2 to TRBJ2-2, with D perhaps TRBD2 (5 bases). Trimming took off 5 bases at V and 3 bases at J, with 28 bases between the two ends. Germline V gives CDR1 SGHTA, CDR2 FQGNSA. The CDR3 is 20 residues long. This CDR3 is CASSPLSHNWGVRYTGELFF. The CDR3 DNA reads TGTGCCAGCAGCCCGCTCTCCCACAACTGGGGAGTAAGGTACACCGGGGAGCTGTTTTTT. Full variable domain (outside the CDR3, taken from reference TRBV7-2 and TRBJ2-2): GAGVSQSPSNKVTEKGKDVELRCDPISGHTALYWYRQSLGQGLEFLIYFQGNSAPDKSGLPSDRFSAERTGGSVSTLTIQRTQQEDSAVYLCASSPLSHNWGVRYTGELFFGEGSRLTVL.

The chain joins TRBV28 to TRBJ1-2; TRBD1 might be the D (5 bases). This CDR3 has 14 amino acids. Between the trimmed V and J ends, which lost 6 bases and 4 bases, there was a span of 15 bases. In germline, CDR1 is MDHEN, CDR2 SYDVKM. The CDR3 spells CASSLRGVAYGYTF. CDR3 nucleotide sequence: TGTGCCAGCAGCTTAAGGGGAGTCGCCTATGGCTACACCTTC.

J is TRBJ2-2 and V is TRBV25-1, with a tentative D call TRBD2 (5 bases). V lost 4 bases and J lost 5, with 11 bases in between. Germline assignment: CDR1 MGHDK and CDR2 SYGVNS. The CDR3 has 14 residues. The CDR3, as DNA: TGTGCCAGCAGTGGTATAGGGAGAACCGGGGAGCTGTTTTTT. Residues: CASSGIGRTGELFF.

This clonotype has more than one count but fewer than ten. The CDR3: CASSQTGDAYEQYF. CDR3 coding DNA: TGTGCCAGCAGCCAGACAGGGGATGCCTACGAGCAGTACTTC. The chain is built from TRBV6-7 and TRBJ2-7; 8 bases align to TRBD1. TRBV6-7 is labeled an ORF, and its function is uncertain. Trimming removed 6 bases from V and 2 bases from J; junction bases left unmatched: 6. CDR3 length equals 14 residues.

This clonotype was detected ten times or more. The chain is built from TRBV19 and TRBJ2-1; 10 bases are shared with TRBD1. The CDR3 runs 18 residues. Trimming at V came to 3 bases and at J to 15 bases, leaving 23 bases not matched to a gene. From germline, CDR1 is LNHDA and CDR2 SQIVND (reference sequence). CDR3 DNA sequence: TGTGCCAGTAGTATTATGGTCGTGGGACAGGGGCCGGGTTTAGGTCTGTTCTTC. Amino acids: CASSIMVVGQGPGLGLFF. Looking up the rest from reference TRBV19 and TRBJ2-1 gives the full variable domain: DGGITQSPKYLFRKEGQNVTLSCEQNLNHDAMYWYRQDPGQGLRLIYYSQIVNDFQKGDIAEGYSVSREKKESFPLTVTSAQKNPTAFYLCASSIMVVGQGPGLGLFFGPGTRLTVL.

Details on this clonotype: This may stem from a read error, because a much larger clone lies one nucleotide away. The V and J genes are TRBV7-2 and TRBJ2-7, with D possibly matching TRBD2 (6 bases). In germline, CDR1 is SGHTA, CDR2 FQGNSA. Deletions cut 6 bases from V and 6 bases from J, with 15 bases between. The CDR3 covers 13 residues. CDR3 coding DNA: TGTGCCAGCAGTTACTCATGGGACTGCGAGCAGTACTTC. This codes for CASSYSWDCEQYF. Variable domain in full (rest from reference TRBV7-2 and TRBJ2-7): GAGVSQSPSNKVTEKGKDVELRCDPISGHTALYWYRQSLGQGLEFLIYFQGNSAPDKSGLPSDRFSAERTGGSVSTLTIQRTQQEDSAVYLCASSYSWDCEQYFGPGTRLTVT.

This clonotype was detected ten times or more. The chain couples TRBV12-3 or TRBV12-4 to TRBJ2-5, with 7 bases fitting TRBD2. The CDR3 is 16 amino acids. V dropped 4 bases and J dropped 4; count of bases not matched to a gene: 12. For the CDR3, the DNA is TGTGCCAGCAGTTACGGGGCTAGCGGCATCCGAGAGACCCAGTACTTC. It yields the protein CASSYGASGIRETQYF.

This clonotype was seen many times. The chain recombines TRBV5-6 with TRBJ2-7; the D gene is possibly TRBD1 (5 bases). Germline V gene lookup returns CDR1 SGHDT and CDR2 YYEEEE. The CDR3 is 15 residues long. Trimming removed 6 bases at V and 3 bases at J, with 19 bases between. DNA of the CDR3: TGTGCCAGCACAAGTCACAGACAGATGAACTACGAGCAGTACTTC. Residues: CASTSHRQMNYEQYF.

This clonotype was counted between two and nine times. J is TRBJ2-5 and V is TRBV12-3 or TRBV12-4, with a possible D match to TRBD1 (5 bases). The CDR3 spans 14 residues. Trimming stripped 8 bases from V and 1 base from J, with 14 bases between. The CDR3 bases are TGTGCCAGCCCCTCCAGGGCACTCCAAGAGACCCAGTACTTC. The encoded protein is CASPSRALQETQYF.

Remarks on this clonotype: It may be a read error: a sequence one base away is much more abundant. The V call is TRBV28, the J call TRBJ1-5; D possibly corresponds to TRBD1 (6 bases). Germline CDR1 reads MDHEN; CDR2 reads SYDVKM. The CDR3 consists of 18 residues. Trimming took off 3 bases at V and 6 bases at J, with 24 bases between the two ends. Here the CDR3 reads CASSFPRQAGWVGQPQHF. As DNA, the CDR3 is TGTGCCAGCAGTTTCCCTCGACAGGCGGGTTGGGTGGGTCAGCCCCAGCATTTT. Full variable domain (remainder filled in from reference TRBV28 and TRBJ1-5): DVKVTQSSRYLVKRTGEKVFLECVQDMDHENMFWYRQDPGLGLRLIYFSYDVKMKEKGDIPEGYSVSREKKERFSLILESASTNQTSMYLCASSFPRQAGWVGQPQHFGDGTRLSIL.

This clonotype was counted ten times or more. V is TRBV7-2 and J is TRBJ1-3; D is possibly TRBD1 (5 bases). Germline V gives CDR1 SGHTA, CDR2 FQGNSA. The CDR3 spans 16 residues. The V end lost 2 bases, the J end lost 3 bases, and 14 bases lay between the germline ends. The CDR3 protein is CASSLSVGLHGNTIYF. DNA for the CDR3: TGTGCCAGCAGCTTAAGTGTGGGGCTGCATGGAAACACCATATATTTT. The variable domain in full, with the rest retrieved from reference TRBV7-2 and TRBJ1-3, is GAGVSQSPSNKVTEKGKDVELRCDPISGHTALYWYRQSLGQGLEFLIYFQGNSAPDKSGLPSDRFSAERTGGSVSTLTIQRTQQEDSAVYLCASSLSVGLHGNTIYFGEGSWLTVV.

This clonotype has a handful of counts. V usage is TRBV12-3 or TRBV12-4 and J usage is TRBJ1-2, with 7 bases identical to TRBD1. V was clipped by 3 bases and J by 1 base; unmatched bases: 14. The CDR3 contains 18 residues. In DNA, the CDR3 is TGTGCCAGCAGTTTGGGCTCGGGACAGCCTAACCTTAACTATGGCTACACCTTC. This sequence encodes CASSLGSGQPNLNYGYTF.

This clonotype appeared a few times. This chain connects TRBV6-2 or TRBV6-3 to TRBJ1-3; D is unclear. Trimming took 2 bases from V and 0 from J, leaving 8 bases between them. The CDR3 totals 15 residues. Germline loops: CDR1 MNHEY, CDR2 SVGEGT. CDR3 sequence reads: CASSYGGGSGNTIYF. The DNA for the CDR3 is TGTGCCAGCAGTTACGGTGGAGGCTCTGGAAACACCATATATTTT.

This clonotype was counted ten times or more. The genes are TRBV7-6 and TRBJ1-1; 9 bases fit TRBD1. Germline loops: CDR1 SGHVS, CDR2 FNYEAQ. This CDR3 comprises 16 residues. J lost 5 bases, V lost 3 bases, and 10 bases had no gene match. The DNA for the CDR3 is TGTGCCAGCAGCTTGGCTCCGACAGGGGGGAGGACTGAAGCTTTCTTT. Encoded protein: CASSLAPTGGRTEAFF.

This clonotype was seen more than once but under ten times. J is TRBJ2-1 and V is TRBV7-2, with D uncertain. The CDR3 is 16 amino acids. Trimming removed 2 bases at V and 7 bases at J, with 18 bases between. Germline CDR1 SGHTA, CDR2 FQGNSA. CDR3 DNA sequence: TGTGCCAGCAGCTTACTCGGCGGTCCACGAGAAAATGAGCAGTTCTTC. Its protein product is CASSLLGGPRENEQFF.

CDR3 sequence: CASSLGRANQPQHF. In DNA form, the CDR3 reads TGTGCCAGCAGTTTGGGGAGGGCCAATCAGCCCCAGCATTTT. The genes are TRBV27 and TRBJ1-5; D gene ambiguous. The length of the CDR3 is 14 residues. Per the germline V gene, CDR1 is MNHEY and CDR2 is SMNVEV (reference sequence). Deletions cut 3 bases from V and 3 bases from J, with 9 bases between.

Ten or more counts support this clonotype. V is TRBV7-9 and J is TRBJ2-3; 9 bases map to TRBD1. Trimming removed 7 bases from V and 5 bases from J; junction bases left unmatched: 13. Germline V lookup: CDR1 SEHNR, CDR2 FQNEAQ (reference sequence). This CDR3 region has 16 residues. The CDR3 DNA is TGTGCCAGCACCCTTTCGACAGGGGGGTCAGGAGATACGCAGTATTTT. It codes for CASTLSTGGSGDTQYF.

The V call is TRBV19, the J call TRBJ1-1; 7 bases are a match to TRBD1. With 1 base clipped from V and 5 bases from J, the junction kept 7 bases outside the gene matches. This CDR3 is 15 amino acids long. Germline V lookup: CDR1 LNHDA, CDR2 SQIVND (reference sequence). The CDR3 region has the DNA TGTGCCAGTAGTATAGTAGGAGGGGGCAGGACTGAAGCTTTCTTT. Its translation: CASSIVGGGRTEAFF.